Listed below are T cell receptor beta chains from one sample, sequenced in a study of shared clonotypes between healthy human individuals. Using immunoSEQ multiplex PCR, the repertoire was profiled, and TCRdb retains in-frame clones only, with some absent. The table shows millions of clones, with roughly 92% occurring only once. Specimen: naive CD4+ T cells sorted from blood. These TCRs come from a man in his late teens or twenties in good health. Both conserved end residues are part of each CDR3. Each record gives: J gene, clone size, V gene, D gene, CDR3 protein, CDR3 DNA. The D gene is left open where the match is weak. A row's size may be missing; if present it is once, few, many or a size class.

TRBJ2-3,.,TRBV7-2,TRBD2,CASSLAPPGLAGGWTDTQYF,TGTGCCAGCAGCTTAGCACCTCCGGGACTAGCGGGAGGCTGGACAGATACGCAGTATTTT
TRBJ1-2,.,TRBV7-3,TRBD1,CASSPGTGRLGYTF,TGTGCCAGCAGCCCGGGGACAGGGAGGTTGGGCTACACCTTC
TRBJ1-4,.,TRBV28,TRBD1,CASSFLGYRGGDEKLFF,TGTGCCAGCAGTTTTTTGGGATACAGGGGAGGTGATGAAAAACTGTTTTTT
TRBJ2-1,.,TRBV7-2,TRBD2,CASSLGVAGAYNEQFF,TGTGCCAGCAGCTTAGGGGTGGCGGGAGCCTACAATGAGCAGTTCTTC
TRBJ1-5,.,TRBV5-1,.,CASSLDGEGGQPQHF,TGCGCCAGCAGCTTGGACGGAGAGGGGGGCCAGCCCCAGCATTTT
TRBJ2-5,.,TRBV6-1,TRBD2,CASTPGGVGGETQYF,TGTGCCAGCACCCCGGGGGGGGTTGGAGGAGAGACCCAGTACTTC
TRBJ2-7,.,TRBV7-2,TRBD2,CASSVSGRTYEQYF,TGTGCCAGCAGCGTTAGCGGGAGGACCTACGAGCAGTACTTC
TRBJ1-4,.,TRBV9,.,CASSPGATGLGEKLFF,TGTGCCAGCAGCCCGGGCGCTACAGGGTTAGGGGAAAAACTGTTTTTT
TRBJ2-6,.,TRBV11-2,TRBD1,CASSPRTGASSGANVLTF,TGTGCCAGCAGCCCGCGGACAGGAGCCTCCTCTGGGGCCAACGTCCTGACTTTC
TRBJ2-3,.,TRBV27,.,CASSLHAYTSTDTQYF,TGTGCCAGCAGCTTACACGCCTATACTAGCACAGATACGCAGTATTTT
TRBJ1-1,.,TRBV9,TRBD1,CASSAQGVMNTEAFF,TGTGCCAGCAGCGCACAGGGGGTCATGAACACTGAAGCTTTCTTT
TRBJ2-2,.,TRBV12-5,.,CASGRGPGELFF,TGTGCTAGTGGGCGCGGCCCCGGGGAGCTGTTTTTT
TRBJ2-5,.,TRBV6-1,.,CASRLREETQYF,TGTGCCAGCAGGCTCAGAGAAGAGACCCAGTACTTC
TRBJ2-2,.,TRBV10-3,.,CATQGYTGELFF,TGTGCCACCCAGGGATACACCGGGGAGCTGTTTTTT
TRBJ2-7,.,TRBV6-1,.,CASSQGIVYEQYF,TGTGCCAGCAGTCAGGGGATCGTTTACGAGCAGTACTTC
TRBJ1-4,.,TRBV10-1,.,CASSDPRFNEKLFF,TGCGCCAGCAGTGATCCTCGGTTTAATGAAAAACTGTTTTTT
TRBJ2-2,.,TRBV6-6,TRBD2,CASSYGGSNTGELFF,TGTGCCAGCAGTTACGGCGGGAGCAACACCGGGGAGCTGTTTTTT
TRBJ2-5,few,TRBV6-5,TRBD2,CASSYSMASGWETQYF,TGTGCCAGCAGTTACTCGATGGCTAGCGGATGGGAGACCCAGTACTTC
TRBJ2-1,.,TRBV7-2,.,CASSMGLPNEQFF,TGTGCCAGCAGCATGGGACTCCCCAATGAGCAGTTCTTC
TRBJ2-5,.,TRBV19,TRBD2,CASASPGTSQETQYF,TGTGCCAGCGCCTCGCCCGGGACTAGCCAAGAGACCCAGTACTTC
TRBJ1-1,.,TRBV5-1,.,CASSFGDRTEAFF,TGCGCCAGCAGCTTCGGGGACCGCACTGAAGCTTTCTTT
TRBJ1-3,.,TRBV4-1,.,CASSQDWGNTIYF,TGCGCCAGCAGCCAAGACTGGGGAAACACCATATATTTT
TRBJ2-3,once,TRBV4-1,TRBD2,CASSLGTTDTQYF,TGCGCCAGCAGCCTCGGGACTACTGATACGCAGTATTTT
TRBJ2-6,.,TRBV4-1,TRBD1,CASSRPGTGTGANVLTF,TGCGCCAGCAGCCGTCCCGGGACAGGGACTGGGGCCAACGTCCTGACTTTC
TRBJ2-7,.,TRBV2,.,CASSMDSYEQYF,TGTGCCAGCAGTATGGACAGCTACGAGCAGTACTTC
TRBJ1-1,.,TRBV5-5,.,CASSLDPAVSNTEAFF,TGTGCCAGCAGCTTGGATCCCGCGGTCTCGAACACTGAAGCTTTCTTT
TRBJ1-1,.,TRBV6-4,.,CASLDPQGAEAFF,TGTGCCAGCCTTGATCCACAGGGCGCTGAAGCTTTCTTT
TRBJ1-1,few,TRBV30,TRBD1,CAWSATGGTEAFF,TGTGCCTGGAGCGCAACAGGGGGAACTGAAGCTTTCTTT
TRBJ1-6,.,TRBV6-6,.,CASTPGRLDNSPLHF,TGTGCCAGCACCCCTGGCAGGCTAGATAATTCACCCCTCCACTTT
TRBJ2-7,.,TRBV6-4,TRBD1,CASSDLGDTGTDNYEQYF,TGTGCCAGCAGTGACCTCGGAGACACCGGGACAGACAACTACGAGCAGTACTTC
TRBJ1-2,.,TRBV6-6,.,CASSYGANYGYTF,TGTGCCAGCAGTTACGGGGCCAACTATGGCTACACCTTC
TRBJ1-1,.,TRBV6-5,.,CASRLPGQAITEAFF,TGTGCCAGCAGACTTCCGGGACAAGCCATCACTGAAGCTTTCTTT